The clone carrying this TCR beta chain was observed a single time. Its antigen is as yet unknown. From the approximately 110-subject validation cohort, which was separate from the roughly 630-subject first cohort, the donors were drawn. Trimming took 3 bases from V and 5 from J; bases not matched to a gene: 1. The CDR3 has 15 amino acids. Germline assignment: CDR1 KGHSH and CDR2 LQKENI. The data are from a study of cytomegalovirus exposure and HLA in healthy donors. Sequencing used immunoSEQ multiplex PCR; TCRdb keeps in-frame clones, though not all of them. Counted here are about 56,000 clones, around nine tenths occurring once; the ten biggest clones make up 1.1%. Study-wide results and limits: Among the CMV-associated chains, a few were confirmed in vitro as specific for CMV antigens. TCR beta chains numbering 164 were designated cytomegalovirus-associated.

This TCR was recovered from a man aged 18 to 29 in good health and CMV-seronegative. The chain uses TRBV18 and TRBJ2-5; TRBD2 matches 15 bases. Material for sequencing was PBMCs. The DNA for the CDR3 is TGTGCCAGCTCACCGGGACTAGCGGGAGGTGAGACCCAGTACTTC. Its protein is CASSPGLAGGETQYF.